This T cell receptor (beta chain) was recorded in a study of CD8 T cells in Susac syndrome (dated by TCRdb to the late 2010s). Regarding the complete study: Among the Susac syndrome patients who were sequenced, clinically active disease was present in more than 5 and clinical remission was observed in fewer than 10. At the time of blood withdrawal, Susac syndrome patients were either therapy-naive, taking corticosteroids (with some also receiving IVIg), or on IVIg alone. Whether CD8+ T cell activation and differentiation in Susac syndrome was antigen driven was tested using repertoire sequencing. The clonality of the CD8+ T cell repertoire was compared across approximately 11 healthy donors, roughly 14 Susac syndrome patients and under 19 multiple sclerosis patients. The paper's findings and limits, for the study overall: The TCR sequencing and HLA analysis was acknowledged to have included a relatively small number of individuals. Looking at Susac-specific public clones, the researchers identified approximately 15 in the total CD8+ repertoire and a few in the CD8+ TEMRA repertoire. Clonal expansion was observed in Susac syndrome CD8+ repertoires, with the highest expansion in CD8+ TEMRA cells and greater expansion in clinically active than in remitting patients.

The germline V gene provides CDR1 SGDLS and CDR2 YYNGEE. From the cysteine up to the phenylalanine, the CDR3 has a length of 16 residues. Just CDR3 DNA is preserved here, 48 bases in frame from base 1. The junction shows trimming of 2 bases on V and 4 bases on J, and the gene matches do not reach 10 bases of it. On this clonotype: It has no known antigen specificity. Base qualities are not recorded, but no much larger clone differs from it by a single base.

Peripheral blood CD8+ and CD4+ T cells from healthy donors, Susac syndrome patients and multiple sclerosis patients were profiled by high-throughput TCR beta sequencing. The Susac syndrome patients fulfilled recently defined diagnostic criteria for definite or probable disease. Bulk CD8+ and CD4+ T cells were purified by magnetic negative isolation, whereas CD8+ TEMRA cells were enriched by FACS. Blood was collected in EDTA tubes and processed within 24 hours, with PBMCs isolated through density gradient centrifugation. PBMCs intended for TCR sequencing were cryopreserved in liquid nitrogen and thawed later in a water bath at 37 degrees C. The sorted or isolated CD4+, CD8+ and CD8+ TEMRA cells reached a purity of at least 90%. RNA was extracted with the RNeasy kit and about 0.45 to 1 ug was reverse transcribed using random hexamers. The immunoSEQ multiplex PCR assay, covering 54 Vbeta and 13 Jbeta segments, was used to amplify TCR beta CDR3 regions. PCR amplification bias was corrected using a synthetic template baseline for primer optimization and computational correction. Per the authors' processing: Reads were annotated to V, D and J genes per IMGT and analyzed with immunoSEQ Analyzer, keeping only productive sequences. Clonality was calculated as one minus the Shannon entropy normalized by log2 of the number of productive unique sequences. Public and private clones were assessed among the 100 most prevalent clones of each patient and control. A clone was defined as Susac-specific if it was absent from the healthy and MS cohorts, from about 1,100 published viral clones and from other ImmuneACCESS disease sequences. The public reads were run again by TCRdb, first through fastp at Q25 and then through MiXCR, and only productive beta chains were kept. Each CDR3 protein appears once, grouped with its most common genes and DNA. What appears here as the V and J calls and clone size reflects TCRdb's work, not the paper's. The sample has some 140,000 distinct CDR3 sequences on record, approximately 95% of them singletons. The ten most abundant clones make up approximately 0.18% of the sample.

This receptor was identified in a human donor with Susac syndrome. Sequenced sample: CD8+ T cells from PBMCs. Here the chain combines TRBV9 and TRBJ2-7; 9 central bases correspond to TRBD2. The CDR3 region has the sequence CASSVGSASGTYEQYF. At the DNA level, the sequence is TGTGCCAGCAGCGTGGGCTCGGCTAGCGGGACTTACGAGCAGTACTTC.